Each of the 22 T cell receptor beta chains below was sequenced from the same sample in a study of cytomegalovirus exposure and HLA in healthy donors. This PCR relied on a set of 60 Vbeta primers and 13 Jbeta primers. Data came from immunoSEQ multiplex PCR; TCRdb stores just in-frame clones and leaves some out. In the table there are 90,000 to 120,000 clones, 10% of which are singletons. The sequenced sample consisted of PBMCs. All receptors come from a man aged 35 to 55 in good health and CMV-seropositive.

This chain links TRBV6-6 with TRBJ2-7; 8 bases are shared with TRBD2. Germline V gene data show CDR1 as MNHNY and CDR2 as SVGAGI (reference sequence). The length of the CDR3 is 15 residues. Trimming cost V 0 bases and J 7 bases; bases outside gene matches: 8. The CDR3 loop reads CASSYSGAGVEEQYF. In DNA form, the CDR3 reads TGTGCCAGCAGTTACTCGGGAGCGGGGGTGGAAGAGCAGTACTTC.

This clone was observed a few times. The chain has TRBV29-1 and TRBJ2-3; 7 bases are shared with TRBD1. Trimming at V came to 6 bases and at J to 0 bases, leaving 15 bases not matched to a gene. Germline V gives CDR1 SQVTM, CDR2 ANQGSEA. The CDR3 totals 17 residues. The CDR3 region is CSVDDRAPVFSTDTQYF. The CDR3 coding sequence is TGCAGCGTCGACGACAGGGCCCCGGTGTTTAGCACAGATACGCAGTATTTT.

There are a few counts of this clone. J is TRBJ2-1 and V is TRBV27; D is perhaps TRBD1 (7 bases). CDR1 MNHEY and CDR2 SMNVEV come from the germline V gene (reference sequence). Trimming took off 6 bases at V and 8 bases at J, with 20 bases between the two ends. The CDR3 runs 15 residues. In DNA form, the CDR3 reads TGTGCCAGCAGACATAGCGGAGGAGGGGGCCATGAGCAGTTCTTC. It is translated as CASRHSGGGGHEQFF.

This clone was counted many times. The chain combines TRBV6-1 with TRBJ2-7; D is uncertain. The CDR3 is made up of 15 amino acids. V was shortened by 3 bases and J by 0 bases, with 12 bases between the two germline ends. Germline CDR1 is MNHNS and CDR2 is SASEGT. The CDR3 reads CASSDGSTGSYEQYF. The CDR3 coding sequence is TGTGCCAGCAGTGACGGATCGACGGGCTCCTACGAGCAGTACTTC.

This clone has a handful of counts. The chain employs TRBV7-2 and TRBJ2-7; TRBD2 aligns across 16 bases. Germline CDR1 SGHTA, CDR2 FQGNSA. V trimming: 6 bases; J trimming: 5 bases; junction bases outside the gene matches: 4. The CDR3 contains 15 residues. CDR3 residues: CASRGLAGGSHEQYF. CDR3 sequence (DNA): TGTGCCAGCAGGGGACTAGCGGGAGGGTCCCACGAGCAGTACTTC.

This chain joins TRBV28 and TRBJ2-3; a weak D match, TRBD2 (5 bases). Germline assignment: CDR1 MDHEN and CDR2 SYDVKM. Trimming shortened V by 1 base and J by 0 bases, and 8 bases separated the two germline ends. The CDR3 is 15 amino acids. The CDR3 region has the DNA TGTGCCAGCAGTTTATTAGCGACCAGCACAGATACGCAGTATTTT. Protein product: CASSLLATSTDTQYF.

This clone was picked up a small number of times. The chain has TRBV7-8 and TRBJ1-2; D ambiguous. The CDR3 totals 13 residues. Germline CDR1 SGHVS, CDR2 FQNEAQ. V lost 1 base and J 3 bases, leaving 6 bases between the germline ends. CDR3 nucleotide sequence: TGTGCCAGCAGCTTAGGAGTGGACTATGGCTACACCTTC. Translating it yields CASSLGVDYGYTF.

The CDR3 sequence: CASSQGGVNQPQHF. The CDR3 coding sequence is TGTGCCAGCAGCCAAGGGGGGGTCAATCAGCCCCAGCATTTT. The chain employs TRBV14 and TRBJ1-5; perhaps TRBD1 as D (5 bases). Trimming took off 1 base at V and 3 bases at J, with 7 bases between the two ends. Germline values: CDR1 SGHDN, CDR2 FVKESK. The CDR3 runs 14 residues.

This CDR3 reads CASSPGTGGSYEQYF. CDR3 DNA: TGTGCCAGCTCACCTGGGACAGGGGGTTCCTACGAGCAGTACTTC. The chain joins TRBV18 to TRBJ2-7; the match to TRBD1 covers 11 bases. Germline assignment: CDR1 KGHSH and CDR2 LQKENI. The J segment lost 1 base and the V segment lost 3 bases, leaving 2 bases of the junction unmatched. The length of the CDR3 is 15 residues.

This clone was found a few times. This chain joins TRBV6-1 and TRBJ2-6; D may be TRBD2 (6 bases). V was shortened by 4 bases and J by 9 bases, with 16 bases between the two germline ends. The CDR3 extends over 15 amino acids. Germline CDR1 MNHNS, CDR2 SASEGT. In DNA form, the CDR3 reads TGTGCCAGCAGTGGAGCTCTAGCGACAAACAACGTCCTGACTTTC. Translated: CASSGALATNNVLTF.

The chain links TRBV30 to TRBJ2-5; TRBD1 might be the D (5 bases). V lost 2 bases and J 9 bases, leaving 13 bases between the germline ends. This CDR3 has 12 amino acids. CDR1 GTSNPN and CDR2 SVGIG come from the germline V gene (reference sequence). The CDR3 sequence is CAWSNRPSAQYF. The CDR3 DNA sequence: TGTGCCTGGAGTAACAGGCCCTCCGCCCAGTACTTC.

The chain joins TRBV29-1 to TRBJ1-1; 9 bases are a match to TRBD1. Trimming cost V 6 bases and J 7 bases; bases outside gene matches: 3. Germline V gene data show CDR1 as SQVTM and CDR2 as ANQGSEA. The CDR3 contains 11 residues. CDR3 region: CSVQGAYEAFF. The CDR3 nucleotides read TGCAGCGTACAGGGGGCATATGAAGCTTTCTTT. Supplemented by reference TRBV29-1 and TRBJ1-1, the full variable domain reads SAVISQKPSRDICQRGTSLTIQCQVDSQVTMMFWYRQQPGQSLTLIATANQGSEATYESGFVIDKFPISRPNLTFSTLTVSNMSPEDSSIYLCSVQGAYEAFFGQGTRLTVV.

This clone was observed a few times. The chain uses TRBV27 and TRBJ2-1; TRBD1 agrees at 8 bases. The CDR3 is 14 residues long. Unmatched junction bases numbered 6, after V lost 7 bases and J lost 4 bases. Germline CDR1 and CDR2: MNHEY and SMNVEV (reference sequence). CDR3 sequence (DNA): TGTGCCAGCATTCCCGGGACAGGATACAATGAGCAGTTCTTC. Protein: CASIPGTGYNEQFF.

There are a few counts of this clone. The genes are TRBV7-3 and TRBJ2-1, with 13 bases identical to TRBD2. The CDR3 is 18 residues long. Germline V lookup: CDR1 SGHTA, CDR2 FQGTGA. V shed 5 bases and J 0 bases; nucleotides not matched to a gene: 7. The CDR3 DNA sequence: TGTGCCAGCAGCCCGGGACTAGCGGGAACTAGCTCCTACAATGAGCAGTTCTTC. Translated, it gives CASSPGLAGTSSYNEQFF.

The chain is built from TRBV27 and TRBJ2-1; 9 nucleotides agree with TRBD2. V was pared by 3 bases and J by 8 bases, with 11 bases of the junction left unmatched. This CDR3 spans 16 amino acids. Per the germline V gene, CDR1 is MNHEY and CDR2 is SMNVEV (reference sequence). CDR3 DNA sequence: TGTGCCAGCAGTTTTTCTCCGACTAGCGGAAGATATGAGCAGTTCTTC. Protein sequence: CASSFSPTSGRYEQFF.

The chain joins TRBV10-3 to TRBJ2-3; the D is unclear. The CDR3 has 14 residues. Germline V gene sequence: CDR1 ENHRY, CDR2 SYGVKD. The ends were cut back, 11 bases at V and 1 base at J, with 16 bases in the middle. CDR3 amino acids: CASTWQVGTDTQYF. The CDR3 bases are TGTGCCTCTACCTGGCAGGTCGGCACAGATACGCAGTATTTT.

This clone turned up a few times. The rearrangement joins TRBV27 to TRBJ2-3; D uncertain. CDR1 MNHEY and CDR2 SMNVEV come from the germline V gene (reference sequence). The V end was cut by 3 bases, the J end by 5 bases, with 6 bases between. The CDR3 spans 12 residues. DNA for the CDR3: TGTGCCAGCAGTTTCTCTTTAGATACGCAGTATTTT. This sequence encodes CASSFSLDTQYF.

The CDR3 region has the DNA TGTGCCAGCAATTGGGGACAGTCAACGGCAAAACTGTTTTTT. It codes for CASNWGQSTAKLFF. The rearrangement links TRBV28 to TRBJ1-4, with 7 bases aligning to TRBD1. V was clipped by 7 bases and J by 10 bases; unmatched bases: 12. CDR3 length: 14 residues. The V gene's germline CDR1 is MDHEN and CDR2 SYDVKM.

The chain links TRBV9 to TRBJ2-2; 7 nucleotides match TRBD2. The junction had 4 bases not matched to a gene; V was cut back by 0 bases and J by 2 bases. There are 16 residues in the CDR3. Looked up from germline, CDR1 is SGDLS and CDR2 is YYNGEE. The CDR3 nucleotides are TGTGCCAGCAGCGTAGGGGACTACACTAACACCGGGGAGCTGTTTTTT. This gives the protein CASSVGDYTNTGELFF.

This clone was observed a few times. V gene TRBV5-4 combines with J gene TRBJ1-1, with a tentative D call TRBD1 (6 bases). Germline assignment: CDR1 SGHNT and CDR2 YYREEE (reference sequence). Trimming removed 2 bases at V and 1 base at J, with 9 bases between. The CDR3 runs 14 residues. CDR3 amino acids: CASSLGQPNTEAFF. As DNA, the CDR3 is TGTGCCAGCAGCTTAGGACAGCCGAACACTGAAGCTTTCTTT. Based on the CDR3 plus reference TRBV5-4 and TRBJ1-1, the full variable domain is ETGVTQSPTHLIKTRGQQVTLRCSSQSGHNTVSWYQQALGQGPQFIFQYYREEENGRGNFPPRFSGLQFPNYSSELNVNALELDDSALYLCASSLGQPNTEAFFGQGTRLTVV.

This clone was seen only a few times. The chain recombines TRBV5-6 with TRBJ1-6; 8 bases fit TRBD1. J lost 10 bases, V lost 2 bases, and 8 bases had no gene match. Germline V gene data show CDR1 as SGHDT and CDR2 as YYEEEE. The CDR3 is 15 amino acids. The CDR3 coding sequence is TGTGCCAGCAGCTTAATGCAGGGGGCTGTCTCACCCCTCCACTTT. Amino acid sequence: CASSLMQGAVSPLHF.

The gene calls are TRBV6-5 and TRBJ2-7, with TRBD2 identical over 7 bases. The germline V gene has CDR1 MNHEY and CDR2 SVGAGI. With V trimmed by 5 bases and J by 3 bases, 4 bases remained unmatched. The CDR3 has 13 residues. The CDR3 loop reads CASSPSGGYEQYF. The DNA of the CDR3 is TGTGCCAGCAGTCCGTCGGGAGGCTACGAGCAGTACTTC.